This TCR beta chain was obtained from a study of T cell changes during pregnancy in multiple sclerosis. Only in-frame clones appear in the TCRdb table, and some are missing; sequencing was by immunoSEQ multiplex PCR. Among about 61,000 clones listed, around 89% were seen once. V lost 5 bases and J lost 5; bases outside the gene matches: 3. The CDR3 covers 12 residues. Per the germline V gene, CDR1 is SGHTA and CDR2 is FQGTGA. The J gene is TRBJ2-7, the V gene TRBV7-3; 7 bases are shared with TRBD2. The receptor was derived from a female donor in good health, enrolled as a control in a pregnancy study. Here the sequenced sample was peripheral blood, taken in the first trimester of pregnancy. CDR3 in DNA: TGTGCCAGCAGCCCCCGGGGGGACGAGCAGTACTTC. It codes for CASSPRGDEQYF.